This T cell receptor beta chain was sequenced in a study of blood T cell repertoires in COVID-19. This table comes from immunoSEQ multiplex PCR, and its TCRdb copy is limited to in-frame clones, with some not included. The repertoire holds around 230,000 clones, with 80% to 90% as singletons. A note on this clone: This specimen includes other DNA sequences encoding the same CDR3.

The CDR3 has 16 residues. The V gene's germline CDR1 is SGDLS and CDR2 YYNGEE. J gave up 5 bases and V 0 bases, and 3 bases lay outside the gene matches. This TCR came from a woman in her thirties or forties with active or convalescent COVID-19. This chain uses TRBV9 with TRBJ2-2, with TRBD2 matching 11 bases. Sequencing was performed on peripheral blood. The CDR3 loop reads CASSVGLAGGTGELFF. The CDR3 DNA reads as TGTGCCAGCAGCGTAGGGCTAGCGGGGGGTACCGGGGAGCTGTTTTTT.